Listed below are T cell receptor beta chains from one sample, sequenced in a study of T cell responses to AZD1222 COVID-19 vaccine. Generated by immunoSEQ multiplex PCR, the TCRdb table keeps only in-frame clones and is missing some. Counted here are over 120,000 clones, about 92% occurring once; the ten biggest clones make up roughly 9%. Sequenced material: peripheral blood, taken on day 0 of AZD1222 vaccination. The source of these receptors is an adult in good health. CDR3s include the opening cysteine and the closing phenylalanine or tryptophan. D genes are given only for firm matches.

TRBV19	TRBJ1-2	15	NA	CASSVRSRGEEGYTF
TRBV5-1	TRBJ2-7	14	NA	CASSLQQSTYEQYF
TRBV10-3	TRBJ2-7	14	NA	CAIRIDSSPYEQYF
TRBV6-1	TRBJ2-3	12	NA	CASSEAGDTQYF
TRBV7-9	TRBJ1-6	16	NA	CASNPGERTYNSPLHF
TRBV9	TRBJ1-4	19	NA	CASSVGNRDPREGGEKLFF
TRBV4-3	TRBJ1-2	14	NA	CASSQEYGVYGYTF
TRBV2	TRBJ2-7	14	TRBD2	CASSDAAGVYEQYF
TRBV18	TRBJ1-2	14	NA	CASSPRDGNYGYTF
TRBV7-9	TRBJ2-3	16	NA	CASSVWGLTGPDTQYF
TRBV19	TRBJ1-1	18	NA	CASTVLVDSGFMNTEAFF
TRBV6-6	TRBJ2-3	18	TRBD2	CASSRRGWAGDLADTQYF
TRBV7-9	TRBJ2-1	17	TRBD2	CASSSPSGTSGENEQFF
TRBV28	TRBJ1-5	14	TRBD1	CASSSGTGNQPQHF
TRBV7-9	TRBJ1-1	16	TRBD1	CASSLRLTGANTEAFF
TRBV6-5	TRBJ1-5	13	NA	CASGTSSNQPQHF
TRBV19	TRBJ1-1	12	NA	CASRTGNTEAFF
TRBV12-3/TRBV12-4	TRBJ1-5	13	TRBD1	CASNQGGHQPQHF
TRBV28	TRBJ2-7	12	NA	CASSLPNYEQYF
TRBV5-1	TRBJ2-7	18	TRBD2	CASSSKTPLSGPEREQYF
TRBV19	TRBJ1-6	12	NA	CASTRGNSPLHF
TRBV7-9	TRBJ1-2	15	NA	CASSLGSPRDYGYTF
TRBV6-4	TRBJ1-2	13	NA	CASSDGEQRGYTF
TRBV4-1	TRBJ2-2	18	NA	CASSQGIDFAWNTGELFF
TRBV10-3	TRBJ2-4	18	NA	CAISESRFGDLVKNIQYF
TRBV7-2	TRBJ1-5	15	NA	CASSFGVGAGQPQHF
TRBV20-1	TRBJ1-2	11	TRBD1	CSAYRGRGYTF
TRBV28	TRBJ2-7	14	TRBD1	CASTPSDRRYEQYF
TRBV14	TRBJ1-6	19	TRBD1	CASSRRLTGAAWNNSPLHF
TRBV6-6	TRBJ2-1	13	NA	CASSPSAYNEQFF
TRBV7-3	TRBJ1-2	15	NA	CASSLSSDTNYGYTF
TRBV18	TRBJ1-2	15	NA	CASSPRAGVFYGYTF
TRBV2	TRBJ1-5	14	NA	CASTARGGNQPQHF
TRBV5-1	TRBJ1-1	17	NA	CASSLRQGRTMNTEAFF
TRBV27	TRBJ2-1	16	NA	CASSKVRGSSYNEQFF
TRBV6-1	TRBJ1-1	15	NA	CASSEAATGFAEAFF
TRBV4-3	TRBJ2-2	14	NA	CASSSQVFTGELFF
TRBV5-1	TRBJ1-1	15	NA	CASSEQGIGNTEAFF
TRBV5-1	TRBJ1-1	14	NA	CASSSDSMNTEAFF
TRBV4-2	TRBJ2-1	15	NA	CASSQARGGLHEQFF
TRBV9	TRBJ1-4	14	NA	CASSVWAFGEKLFF
TRBV4-1	TRBJ2-7	17	TRBD1	CASSQVRSGQGAPEQYF
TRBV10-2	TRBJ2-1	14	NA	CASSEFRGTDEQFF
TRBV4-1	TRBJ1-2	19	NA	CASSQVRLALRTANYGYTF
TRBV5-8	TRBJ1-1	13	NA	CASSLGRYTEAFF
TRBV7-3	TRBJ2-1	15	TRBD2	CASSLTSGPPYEQFF
TRBV5-1	TRBJ2-3	15	TRBD2	CASSLQASGTDTQYF
TRBV24-1	TRBJ1-2	16	TRBD1	CATTEPTGGTSLGYTF
TRBV5-1	TRBJ2-1	16	TRBD1	CASSLTTGGAANEQFF
TRBV12-3/TRBV12-4	TRBJ1-1	12	NA	CASSLVGDGAFF
TRBV2	TRBJ1-2	14	NA	CASSETGSPWGYTF